This T cell receptor beta chain comes out of a study of cytomegalovirus exposure and HLA in healthy donors. General study points: Likely technical artifact: a cluster of highly shared sequence variants. The listing of 150 to 200 TCR beta chains classed them as cytomegalovirus-associated.

This clone has only a few counts. Its antigen is not identified. The PCR employed 60 Vbeta primers together with 13 Jbeta primers. Sequenced by immunoSEQ multiplex PCR; TCRdb stores in-frame clones only, minus some. The sample contains roughly 92,000 clones, about 80% of which appear only once. Germline V lookup: CDR1 SEHNR, CDR2 FQNEAQ (reference sequence). V lost 3 bases and J lost 1; bases outside the gene matches: 5. The CDR3 loop spans 16 amino acids. The chain has TRBV7-9 and TRBJ2-2; TRBD1 agrees at 7 bases. Sequenced sample: PBMCs. The sequence came from a woman aged 45 to 65 in good health and CMV-seropositive. In nucleotides, the CDR3 is TGTGCCAGCAGCTTGCCGGGACAGAGGAACACCGGGGAGCTGTTTTTT. Protein product: CASSLPGQRNTGELFF.